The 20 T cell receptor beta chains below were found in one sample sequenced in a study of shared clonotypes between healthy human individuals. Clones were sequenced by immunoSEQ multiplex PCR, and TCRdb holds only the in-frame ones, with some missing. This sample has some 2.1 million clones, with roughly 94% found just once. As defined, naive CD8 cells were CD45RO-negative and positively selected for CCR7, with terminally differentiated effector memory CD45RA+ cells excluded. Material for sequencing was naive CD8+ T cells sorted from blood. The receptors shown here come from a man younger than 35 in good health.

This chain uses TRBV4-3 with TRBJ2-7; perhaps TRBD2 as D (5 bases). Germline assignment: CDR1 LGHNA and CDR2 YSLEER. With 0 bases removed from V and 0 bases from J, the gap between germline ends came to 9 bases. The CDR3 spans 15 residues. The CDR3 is CASSQEAESSYEQYF. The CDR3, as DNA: TGCGCCAGCAGCCAAGAAGCGGAAAGCTCCTACGAGCAGTACTTC.

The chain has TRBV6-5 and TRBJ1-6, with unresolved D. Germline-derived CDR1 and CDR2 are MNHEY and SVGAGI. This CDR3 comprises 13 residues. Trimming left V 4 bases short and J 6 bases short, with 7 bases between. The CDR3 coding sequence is TGTGCCAGCAGTTTGGGAGTTAATTCACCCCTCCACTTT. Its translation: CASSLGVNSPLHF.

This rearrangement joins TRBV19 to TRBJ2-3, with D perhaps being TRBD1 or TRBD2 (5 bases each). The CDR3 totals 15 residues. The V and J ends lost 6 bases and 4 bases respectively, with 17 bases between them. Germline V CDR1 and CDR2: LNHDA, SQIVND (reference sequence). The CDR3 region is CASSYQGEGADTQYF. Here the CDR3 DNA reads TGTGCCAGTAGCTATCAGGGAGAGGGTGCAGATACGCAGTATTTT.

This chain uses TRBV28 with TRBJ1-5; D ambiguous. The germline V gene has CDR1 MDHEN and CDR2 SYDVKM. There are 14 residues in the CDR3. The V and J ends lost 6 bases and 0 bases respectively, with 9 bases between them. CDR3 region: CASSSIDSNQPQHF. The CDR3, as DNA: TGTGCCAGCAGCTCTATTGATAGCAATCAGCCCCAGCATTTT.

Written as DNA, the CDR3 is TGTGCCAGCACCGCCTGGCGGGGGGGCCACTATACGCAGTATTTT. Encoded protein: CASTAWRGGHYTQYF. The chain has TRBV6-5 and TRBJ2-3, with 9 bases matching TRBD2. This CDR3 has 15 residues. The V gene's germline CDR1 is MNHEY and CDR2 SVGAGI. V lost 7 bases and J lost 7; bases outside the gene matches: 12.

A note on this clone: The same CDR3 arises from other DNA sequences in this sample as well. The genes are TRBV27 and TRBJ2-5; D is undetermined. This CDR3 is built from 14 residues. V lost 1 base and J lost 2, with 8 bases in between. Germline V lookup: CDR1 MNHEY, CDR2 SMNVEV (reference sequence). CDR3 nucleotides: TGTGCCAGCAGTTTATTAGGCGAACAAGAGACCCAGTACTTC. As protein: CASSLLGEQETQYF.

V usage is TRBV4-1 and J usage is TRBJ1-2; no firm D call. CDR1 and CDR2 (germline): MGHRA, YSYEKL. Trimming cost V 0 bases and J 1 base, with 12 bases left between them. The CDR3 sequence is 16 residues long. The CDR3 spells CASSQDSGVLNYGYTF. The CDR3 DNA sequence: TGCGCCAGCAGCCAAGATTCCGGGGTCCTTAACTATGGCTACACCTTC.

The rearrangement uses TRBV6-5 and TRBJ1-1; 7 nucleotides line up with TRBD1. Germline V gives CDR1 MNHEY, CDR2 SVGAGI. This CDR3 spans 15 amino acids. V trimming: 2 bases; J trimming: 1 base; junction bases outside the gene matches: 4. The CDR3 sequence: CASSYDRAGNTEAFF. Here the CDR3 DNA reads TGTGCCAGCAGTTACGACAGGGCGGGGAACACTGAAGCTTTCTTT.

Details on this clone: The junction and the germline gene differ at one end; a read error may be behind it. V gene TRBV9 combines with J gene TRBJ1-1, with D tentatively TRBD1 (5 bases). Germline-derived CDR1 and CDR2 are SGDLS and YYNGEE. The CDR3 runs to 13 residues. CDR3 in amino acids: CASSVSGNSEAFF. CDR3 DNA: TGTGCCAGCAGCGTATCAGGGAACTCTGAAGCTTTCTTT.

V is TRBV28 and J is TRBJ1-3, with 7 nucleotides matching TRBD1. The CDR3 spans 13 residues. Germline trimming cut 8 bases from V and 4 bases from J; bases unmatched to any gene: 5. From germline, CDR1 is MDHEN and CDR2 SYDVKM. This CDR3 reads CASLTGEGNTIYF. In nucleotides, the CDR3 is TGTGCCAGCTTAACAGGGGAAGGAAACACCATATATTTT.

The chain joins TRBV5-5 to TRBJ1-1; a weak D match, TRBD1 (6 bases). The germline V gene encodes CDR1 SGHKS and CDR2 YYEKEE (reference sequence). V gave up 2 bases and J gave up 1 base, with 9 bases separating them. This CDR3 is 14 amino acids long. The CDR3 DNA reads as TGTGCCAGCAGCTTTACAGGGACGAACACTGAAGCTTTCTTT. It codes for CASSFTGTNTEAFF.

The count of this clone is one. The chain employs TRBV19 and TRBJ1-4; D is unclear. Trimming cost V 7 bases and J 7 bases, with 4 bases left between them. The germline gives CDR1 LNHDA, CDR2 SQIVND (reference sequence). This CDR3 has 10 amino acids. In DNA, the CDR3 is TGTGCCAGTACCCCTGAAAAACTGTTTTTT. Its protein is CASTPEKLFF.

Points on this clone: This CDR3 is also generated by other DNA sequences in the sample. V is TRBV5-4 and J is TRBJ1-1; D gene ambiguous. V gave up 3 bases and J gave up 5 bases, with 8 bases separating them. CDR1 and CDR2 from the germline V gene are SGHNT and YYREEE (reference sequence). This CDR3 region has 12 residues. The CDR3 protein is CASSSGGTEAFF. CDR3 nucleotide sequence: TGTGCCAGCAGCTCCGGAGGGACTGAAGCTTTCTTT.

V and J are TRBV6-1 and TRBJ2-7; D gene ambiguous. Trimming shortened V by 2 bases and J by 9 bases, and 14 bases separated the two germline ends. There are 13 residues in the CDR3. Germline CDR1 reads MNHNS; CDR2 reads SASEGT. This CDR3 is CASSELWPPPQYF. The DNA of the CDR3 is TGTGCCAGCAGTGAATTGTGGCCGCCCCCGCAGTACTTC.

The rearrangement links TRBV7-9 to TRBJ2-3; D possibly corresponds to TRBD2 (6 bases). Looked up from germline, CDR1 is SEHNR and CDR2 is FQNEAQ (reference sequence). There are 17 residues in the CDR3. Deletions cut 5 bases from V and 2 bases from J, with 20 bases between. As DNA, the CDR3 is TGTGCCAGCAGCAAATACACCCGGGACTCTTACACAGATACGCAGTATTTT. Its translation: CASSKYTRDSYTDTQYF.

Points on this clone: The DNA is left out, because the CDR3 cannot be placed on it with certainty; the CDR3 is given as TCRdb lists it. The CDR3 protein is CASSFRGLRAGELFF. This sequence joins TRBV28 and TRBJ2-2. The CDR3 adds up to 15 amino acids, both ends counted. Per the germline V gene, CDR1 is MDHEN and CDR2 is SYDVKM.

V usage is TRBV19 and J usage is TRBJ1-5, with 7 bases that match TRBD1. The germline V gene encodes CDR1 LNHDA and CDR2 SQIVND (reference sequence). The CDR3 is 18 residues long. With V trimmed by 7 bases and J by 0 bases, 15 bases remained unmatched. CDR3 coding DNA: TGTGCCAGTAAAGGCTTCCGGGACAGCCAATATAGCAATCAGCCCCAGCATTTT. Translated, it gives CASKGFRDSQYSNQPQHF.

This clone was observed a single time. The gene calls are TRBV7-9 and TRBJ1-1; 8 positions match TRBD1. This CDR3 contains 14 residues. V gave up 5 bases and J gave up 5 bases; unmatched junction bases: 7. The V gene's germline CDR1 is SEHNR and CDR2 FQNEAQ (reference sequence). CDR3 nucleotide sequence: TGTGCCAGCAGCATGACAGGGGTCGGAACTGAAGCTTTCTTT. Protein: CASSMTGVGTEAFF.

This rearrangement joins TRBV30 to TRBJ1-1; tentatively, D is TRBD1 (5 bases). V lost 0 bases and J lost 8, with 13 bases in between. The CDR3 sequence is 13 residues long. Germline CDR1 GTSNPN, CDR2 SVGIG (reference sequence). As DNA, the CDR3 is TGTGCCTGGAGTGTACTCGGGGGAATCGAAGCTTTCTTT. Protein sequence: CAWSVLGGIEAFF.

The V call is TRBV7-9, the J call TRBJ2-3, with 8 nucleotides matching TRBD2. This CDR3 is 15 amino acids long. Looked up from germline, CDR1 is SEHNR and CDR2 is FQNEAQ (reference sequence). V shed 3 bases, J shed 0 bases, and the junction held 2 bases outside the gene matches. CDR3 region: CASSFSGMSTDTQYF. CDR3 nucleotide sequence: TGTGCCAGCAGCTTTAGCGGGATGAGCACAGATACGCAGTATTTT.